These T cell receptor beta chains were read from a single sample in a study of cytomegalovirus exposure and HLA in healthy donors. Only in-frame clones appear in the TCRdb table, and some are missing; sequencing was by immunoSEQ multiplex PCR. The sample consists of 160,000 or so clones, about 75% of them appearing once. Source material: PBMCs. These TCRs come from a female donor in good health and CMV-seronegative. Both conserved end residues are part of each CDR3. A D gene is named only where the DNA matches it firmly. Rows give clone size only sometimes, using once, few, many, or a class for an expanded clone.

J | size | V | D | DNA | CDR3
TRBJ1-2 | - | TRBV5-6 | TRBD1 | TGTGCCAGCACCGAGCTGGGACAGGGCTTTTATGGCTACACCTTC | CASTELGQGFYGYTF
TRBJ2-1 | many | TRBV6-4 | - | TGTGCCACCACGACAGGGGAGGGCAATGAGCAGTTCTTC | CATTTGEGNEQFF
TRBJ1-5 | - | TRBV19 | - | TGTGCCAGTAGTATGTTAGGCGGGATTAGCAATCAGCCCCAGCATTTT | CASSMLGGISNQPQHF
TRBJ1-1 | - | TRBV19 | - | TGTGCCAGCCGGGGAATTTGGGGAAACACTGAAGCTTTCTTT | CASRGIWGNTEAFF
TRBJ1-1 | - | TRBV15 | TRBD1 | TGTGCCACCAGCAGAGATTTAAGGGGACAGGGAGGCGGGAACACTGAAGCTTTCTTT | CATSRDLRGQGGGNTEAFF
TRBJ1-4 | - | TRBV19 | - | TGTGCCAGTAGAGACTTAGGGGAGGGGGATGAAAAACTGTTTTTT | CASRDLGEGDEKLFF
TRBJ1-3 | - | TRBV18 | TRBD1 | TGTGCCAGCTCACCCCGGACAGGCGGAGCGGACACCATATATTTT | CASSPRTGGADTIYF
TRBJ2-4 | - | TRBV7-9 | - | TGTGCCAGCAGCTTGTTCAGCGGGGCCAAAAACATTCAGTACTTC | CASSLFSGAKNIQYF
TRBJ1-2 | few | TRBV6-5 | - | TGTGCCAGCAGTTACTCAGGGACACGGGGCTACACCTTC | CASSYSGTRGYTF
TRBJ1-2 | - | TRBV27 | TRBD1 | TGTGCCAGCAGTAGGACAGGGCTACTCTATGGCTACACCTTC | CASSRTGLLYGYTF
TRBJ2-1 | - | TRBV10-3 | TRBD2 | TGTGCCATCAGTGAGCCACGGGCGGGAGCCTACAATGAGCAGTTCTTC | CAISEPRAGAYNEQFF
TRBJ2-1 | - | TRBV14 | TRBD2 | TGTGCCAGCAGCCAAGTACTAGCGGGAGGGCCTAATGAGCAGTTCTTC | CASSQVLAGGPNEQFF
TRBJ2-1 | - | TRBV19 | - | TGTGCCAGTAGAGACACATCCTACAATGAGCAGTTCTTC | CASRDTSYNEQFF
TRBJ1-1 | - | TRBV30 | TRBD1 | TGTGCCTGGAGTCCATATACAGGGGGAGGGAGAGCTTTCTTT | CAWSPYTGGGRAFF
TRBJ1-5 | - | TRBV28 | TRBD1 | TGTGCCAGCAGTCCCCGGGACAGGTTATACAGGGGCAATCAGCCCCAGCATTTT | CASSPRDRLYRGNQPQHF
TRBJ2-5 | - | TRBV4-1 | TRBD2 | TGCGCCAGCAGCCATCTAGGCAGCGGGGAGGAGGAGCAGTACTTC | CASSHLGSGEEEQYF
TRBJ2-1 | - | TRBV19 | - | TGTGCCAGTAGTATAAAGAAGGCAGGGAATTACAATGAGCAGTTCTTC | CASSIKKAGNYNEQFF
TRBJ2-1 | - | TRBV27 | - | TGTGCCAGCAGGGGGAGGACACGACGCAATGAGCAGTTCTTC | CASRGRTRRNEQFF
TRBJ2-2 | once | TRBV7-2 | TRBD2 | TGTGCCAGCAGCCAATCCCGCGGGCAGCGGGGCGGGGAGCTGTTTTTT | CASSQSRGQRGGELFF
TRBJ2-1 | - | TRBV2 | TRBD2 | TGTGCCAGCAGTGCTGCGGGAGGCTACAATGAGCAGTTCTTC | CASSAAGGYNEQFF
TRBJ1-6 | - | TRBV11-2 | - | TGTGCCAGCAGCTTAGAAACCCTAGCCCCCCTCCACTTT | CASSLETLAPLHF
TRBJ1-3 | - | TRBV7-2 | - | TGTGCCAGCAGCCCCTGGGGGCCCGGAAACACCATATATTTT | CASSPWGPGNTIYF
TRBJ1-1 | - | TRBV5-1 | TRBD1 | TGCGCCAGCAGCTCCGGACAGGTCGGGAACACTGAAGCTTTCTTT | CASSSGQVGNTEAFF
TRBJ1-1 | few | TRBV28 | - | TGTGCCAGCAGTTTGTTGGCGGCGAACACTGAAGCTTTCTTT | CASSLLAANTEAFF
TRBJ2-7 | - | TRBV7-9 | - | TGTGCCAGCAGCCCCGGGACACCTACCTACGAGCAGTACTTC | CASSPGTPTYEQYF
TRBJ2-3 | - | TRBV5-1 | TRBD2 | TGCGCCAGCAGCCAACCGGGACTAGAGCCGCCAGATACGCAGTATTTT | CASSQPGLEPPDTQYF
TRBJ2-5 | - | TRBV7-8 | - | TGTGCCAGCAGCTTTGGGGGGACAGAGACCCAGTACTTC | CASSFGGTETQYF
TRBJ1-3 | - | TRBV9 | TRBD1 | TGTGCCAGCAGCCCCCTACAGGGGAACACCATATATTTT | CASSPLQGNTIYF
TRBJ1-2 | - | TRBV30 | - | TGTGCCTGGAGACTCCGGGGGATCCATGGCTACACCTTC | CAWRLRGIHGYTF
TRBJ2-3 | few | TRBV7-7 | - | TGTGCCAGCAGCAGGTGGGGGCGTATAGATACGCAGTATTTT | CASSRWGRIDTQYF
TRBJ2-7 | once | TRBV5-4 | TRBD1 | TGTGCCAGCAGGGCCGGGACAGGGGGCTACGAGCAGTACTTC | CASRAGTGGYEQYF
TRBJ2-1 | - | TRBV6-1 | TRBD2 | TGTGCCAGCAGTGTTACTAGCGGGGGGGCCGATGAGCAGTTCTTC | CASSVTSGGADEQFF
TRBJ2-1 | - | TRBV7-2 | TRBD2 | TGTGCCAGCAGCTTAAAACGGGAGGGCACCTACAATGAGCAGTTCTTC | CASSLKREGTYNEQFF
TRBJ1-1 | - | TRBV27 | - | TGTGCCAGCAGTTTAAGTCACATGAACACTGAAGCTTTCTTT | CASSLSHMNTEAFF
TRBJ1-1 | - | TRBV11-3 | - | TGTGCCAGCAGCTTTAGGGGTGAAACTGAAGCTTTCTTT | CASSFRGETEAFF
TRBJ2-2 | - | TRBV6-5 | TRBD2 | TGTGCCGGGGGGGTAAGGCGCACCGGGGAGCTGTTTTTT | CAGGVRRTGELFF
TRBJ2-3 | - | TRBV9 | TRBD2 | TGTGCCAGCAGCGTAGCTAGCGGGGGGCCCTCTAGCACAGATACGCAGTATTTT | CASSVASGGPSSTDTQYF
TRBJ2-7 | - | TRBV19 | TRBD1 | TGTGCCAGTAGTCGTTTGGGGACAGGGAACGAGCAGTACTTC | CASSRLGTGNEQYF
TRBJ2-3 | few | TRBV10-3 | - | TGTGCCATCAGTGACGCGGGGCCAGATACGCAGTATTTT | CAISDAGPDTQYF
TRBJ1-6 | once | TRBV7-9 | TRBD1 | TGTGCCAGCAGCCTCCGGGACAGCCGTGGTAATTCACCCCTCCACTTT | CASSLRDSRGNSPLHF
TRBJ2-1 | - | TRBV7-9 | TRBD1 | TGTGCCAGCAACCCAGTGGGGACAGGGGGCCGCAATGAGCAGTTCTTC | CASNPVGTGGRNEQFF
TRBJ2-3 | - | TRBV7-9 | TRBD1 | TGTGCCAGCAGTATTCGACAGGGCCTCACAGATACGCAGTATTTT | CASSIRQGLTDTQYF
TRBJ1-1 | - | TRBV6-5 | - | TGTGCCAGCAGTTACTCAGGGGGTGGGGATGAAGCTTTCTTT | CASSYSGGGDEAFF
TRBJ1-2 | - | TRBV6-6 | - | TGTGCCAGCAGCGAGGGGACACGCTATGGCTACACCTTC | CASSEGTRYGYTF
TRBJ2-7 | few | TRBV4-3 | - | TGCGCCAGCAGCCACATCAGAGGGGGGGGCGAGCAGTACTTC | CASSHIRGGGEQYF
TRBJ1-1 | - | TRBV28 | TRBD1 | TGTGCCAGCAGACAGGGGGCGGTAAACACTGAAGCTTTCTTT | CASRQGAVNTEAFF
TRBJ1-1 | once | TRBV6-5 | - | TGTGCCAGCAGTTACTCGAAGCGGCTCACTGAAGCTTTCTTT | CASSYSKRLTEAFF
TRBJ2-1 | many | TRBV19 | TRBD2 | TGTGCCAGTACCAGAGGCGGGAGGATCGACAATGAGCAGTTCTTC | CASTRGGRIDNEQFF
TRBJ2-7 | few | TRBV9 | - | TGTGCCAGCAGCGTCAGCCGGAGCCCCTACGAGCAGTACTTC | CASSVSRSPYEQYF
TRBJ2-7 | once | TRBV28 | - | TGTGCCAGCAGTTCCCAGGTAGGCGAGCAGTACTTC | CASSSQVGEQYF
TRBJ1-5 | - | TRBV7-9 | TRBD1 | TGTGCCAGCAGCGACAGGGGCCAGCCCCAGCATTTT | CASSDRGQPQHF
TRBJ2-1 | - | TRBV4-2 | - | TGTGCCAGCAGCCAGATTGGCGGTCGGAGCTCCTACAATGAGCAGTTCTTC | CASSQIGGRSSYNEQFF
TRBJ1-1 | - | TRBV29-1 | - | TGCAGCGTTGCGGGGTCGAACACTGAAGCTTTCTTT | CSVAGSNTEAFF
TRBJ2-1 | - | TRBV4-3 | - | TGCGCCAGCAGCCAAGAGGGTGGGCAGGGGGGCAATGAGCAGTTCTTC | CASSQEGGQGGNEQFF
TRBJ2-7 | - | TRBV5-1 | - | TGCGCCAGCAGCTTTTCGTCCGGGTACGGCACCTACGAGCAGTACTTC | CASSFSSGYGTYEQYF
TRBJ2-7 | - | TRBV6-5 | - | TGTGCCAGCAGGTCGTTTGGGCTGGCCGAGCAGTACTTC | CASRSFGLAEQYF
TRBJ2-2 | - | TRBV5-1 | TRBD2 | TGCGCCAGCGGCGGCGGGAGGACCAACACCGGGGAGCTGTTTTTT | CASGGGRTNTGELFF
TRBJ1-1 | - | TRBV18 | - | TGTGCCAGCTCACCACCGTCTCTGCCAGGGATGACTGAAGCTTTCTTT | CASSPPSLPGMTEAFF